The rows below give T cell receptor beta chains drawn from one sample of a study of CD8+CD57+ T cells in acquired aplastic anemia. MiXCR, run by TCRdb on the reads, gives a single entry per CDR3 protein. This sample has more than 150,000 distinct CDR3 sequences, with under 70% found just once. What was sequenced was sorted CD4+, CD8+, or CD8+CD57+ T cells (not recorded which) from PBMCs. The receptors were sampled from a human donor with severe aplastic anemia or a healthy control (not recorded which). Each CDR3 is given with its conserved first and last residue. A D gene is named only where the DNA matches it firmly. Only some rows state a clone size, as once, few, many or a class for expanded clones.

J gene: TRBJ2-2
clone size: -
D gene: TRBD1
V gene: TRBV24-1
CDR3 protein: CAASDPPGTGGTGELFF
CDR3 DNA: TGTGCCGCCAGTGACCCACCGGGGACAGGGGGCACCGGGGAGCTGTTTTTT

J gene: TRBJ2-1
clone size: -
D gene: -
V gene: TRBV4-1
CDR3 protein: CASSPQGNEQFF
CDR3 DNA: TGCGCCAGCAGCCCTCAGGGCAATGAGCAGTTCTTC

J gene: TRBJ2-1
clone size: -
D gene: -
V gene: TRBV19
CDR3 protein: CAGSIAPTAGEQFF
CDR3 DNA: TGTGCCGGTAGTATAGCCCCGACTGCGGGTGAGCAGTTCTTC

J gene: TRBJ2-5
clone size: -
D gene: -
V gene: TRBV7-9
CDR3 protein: CASIPSGRETQYF
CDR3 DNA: TGTGCCAGCATCCCTTCCGGTAGGGAGACCCAGTACTTC

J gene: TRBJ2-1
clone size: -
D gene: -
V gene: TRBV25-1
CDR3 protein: CASSETDSYNEQFF
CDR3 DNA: TGTGCCAGCAGTGAGACGGACTCCTACAATGAGCAGTTCTTC

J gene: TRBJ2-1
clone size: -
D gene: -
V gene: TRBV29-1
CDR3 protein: CSVLEGAYNEQFF
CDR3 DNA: TGCAGCGTTTTGGAGGGGGCCTACAATGAGCAGTTCTTC

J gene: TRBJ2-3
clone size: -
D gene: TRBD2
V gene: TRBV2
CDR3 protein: CASSVASGRIGTQYF
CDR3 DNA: TGTGCCAGCAGTGTGGCTAGCGGGAGAATAGGTACGCAGTATTTT

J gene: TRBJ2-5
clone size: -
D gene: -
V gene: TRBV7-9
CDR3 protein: CASSLRDGETQYF
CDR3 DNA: TGTGCCAGCAGCTTAAGGGATGGAGAGACCCAGTACTTC

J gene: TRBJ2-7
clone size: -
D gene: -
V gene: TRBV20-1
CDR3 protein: CSAVGSSYEQYF
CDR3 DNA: TGCAGTGCCGTCGGTAGCAGCTACGAGCAGTACTTC

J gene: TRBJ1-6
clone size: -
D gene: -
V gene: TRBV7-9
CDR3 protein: CASSLRGENSPLHF
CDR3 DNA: TGTGCCAGCAGCTTAAGGGGCGAGAATTCACCCCTCCACTTT

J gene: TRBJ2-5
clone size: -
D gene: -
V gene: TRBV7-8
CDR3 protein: CASSNAGKETQYF
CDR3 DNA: TGTGCCAGCAGTAATGCGGGGAAGGAGACCCAGTACTTC

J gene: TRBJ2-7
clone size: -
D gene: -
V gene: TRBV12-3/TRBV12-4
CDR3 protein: CASGPTVRNEQYF
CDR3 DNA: TGTGCTAGTGGTCCAACAGTCAGGAACGAGCAGTACTTC

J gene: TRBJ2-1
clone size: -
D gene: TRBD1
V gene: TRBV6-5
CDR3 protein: CASSYSTGTGEHNEQFF
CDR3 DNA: TGTGCCAGCAGTTACTCGACCGGGACAGGAGAGCACAATGAGCAGTTCTTC

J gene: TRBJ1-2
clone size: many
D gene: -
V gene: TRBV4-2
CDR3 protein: CASSQDSILHGYTF
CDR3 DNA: TGTGCCAGCAGCCAAGATAGCATCTTACATGGCTACACCTTC

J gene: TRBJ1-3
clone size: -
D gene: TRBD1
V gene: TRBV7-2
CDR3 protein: CASSLQGAGNTIYF
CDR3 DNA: TGTGCCAGCAGCTTGCAGGGGGCCGGAAACACCATATATTTT

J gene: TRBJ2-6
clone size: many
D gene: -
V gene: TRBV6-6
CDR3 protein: CASSYPLEHAGANVLTF
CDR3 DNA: TGTGCCAGCAGTTACCCCCTCGAGCACGCTGGGGCCAACGTCCTGACTTTC

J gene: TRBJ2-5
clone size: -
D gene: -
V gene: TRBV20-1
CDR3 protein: CSARDTGSETQYF
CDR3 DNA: TGCAGTGCTAGAGACACAGGTTCGGAGACCCAGTACTTC

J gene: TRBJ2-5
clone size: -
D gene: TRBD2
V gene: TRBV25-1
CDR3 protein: CASSEIGDYQETQYF
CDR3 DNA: TGTGCCAGCAGTGAAATAGGGGACTATCAAGAGACCCAGTACTTC

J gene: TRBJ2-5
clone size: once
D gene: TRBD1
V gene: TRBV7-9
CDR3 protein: CASSPETGDQYF
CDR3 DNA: TGTGCCAGCAGCCCAGAGACAGGGGACCAGTACTTC

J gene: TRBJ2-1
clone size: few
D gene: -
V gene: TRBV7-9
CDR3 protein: CASSLDPNNEQFF
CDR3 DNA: TGTGCCAGCAGCTTAGATCCGAACAATGAGCAGTTCTTC

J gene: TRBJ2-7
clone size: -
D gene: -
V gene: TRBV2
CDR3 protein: CASSSPGSLSYEQYF
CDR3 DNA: TGTGCCAGCAGTTCTCCAGGCAGCCTCTCCTACGAGCAGTACTTC

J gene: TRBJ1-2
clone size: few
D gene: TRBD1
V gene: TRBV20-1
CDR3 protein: CSARHTGGYGYTF
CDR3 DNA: TGCAGTGCTAGACATACAGGGGGCTATGGCTACACCTTC

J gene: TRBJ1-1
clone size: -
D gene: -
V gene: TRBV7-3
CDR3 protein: CASSLVVGQNTEAFF
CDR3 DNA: TGTGCCAGCAGCTTAGTTGTTGGCCAGAACACTGAAGCTTTCTTT

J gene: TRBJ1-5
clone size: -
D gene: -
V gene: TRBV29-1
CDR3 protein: CSVGQDSNQPQHF
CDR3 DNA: TGCAGCGTTGGGCAGGATAGCAATCAGCCCCAGCATTTT

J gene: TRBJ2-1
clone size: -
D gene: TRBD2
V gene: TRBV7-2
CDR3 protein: CASSSRPGTRPTYYNEQFF
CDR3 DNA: TGTGCCAGCAGCTCCCGTCCCGGGACTAGACCCACCTACTACAATGAGCAGTTCTTC

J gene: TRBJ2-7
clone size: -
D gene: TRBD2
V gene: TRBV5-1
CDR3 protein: CASSGERGRYEQYF
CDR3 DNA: TGCGCCAGCAGCGGGGAGCGGGGGCGGTACGAGCAGTACTTC

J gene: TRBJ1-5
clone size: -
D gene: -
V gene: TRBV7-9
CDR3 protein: CASSPEGSGQPQHF
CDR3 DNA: TGTGCCAGCAGCCCCGAAGGTTCGGGTCAGCCCCAGCATTTT

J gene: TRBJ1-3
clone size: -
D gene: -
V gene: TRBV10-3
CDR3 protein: CAISEAGAGNTIYF
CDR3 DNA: TGTGCCATCAGTGAGGCAGGGGCTGGAAACACCATATATTTT

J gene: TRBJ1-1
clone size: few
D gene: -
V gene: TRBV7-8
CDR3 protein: CASSPWTVGTEAFF
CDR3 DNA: TGTGCCAGCAGCCCGTGGACAGTCGGCACTGAAGCTTTCTTT

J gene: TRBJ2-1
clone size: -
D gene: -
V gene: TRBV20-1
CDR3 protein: CSAKQIGTGVDEQFF
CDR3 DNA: TGCAGTGCGAAACAGATTGGGACTGGTGTCGATGAGCAGTTCTTC

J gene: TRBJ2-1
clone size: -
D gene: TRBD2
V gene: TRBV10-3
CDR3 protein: CASSVDPLAGNNEQFF
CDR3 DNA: TGTGCCAGCAGCGTAGATCCCCTAGCGGGAAACAATGAGCAGTTCTTC

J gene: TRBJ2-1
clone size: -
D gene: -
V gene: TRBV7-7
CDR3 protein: CASSSLGLGEQFF
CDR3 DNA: TGTGCCAGCAGCTCCTTGGGGTTGGGGGAGCAGTTCTTC

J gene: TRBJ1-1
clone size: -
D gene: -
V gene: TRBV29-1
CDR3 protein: CSVFRAHTEAFF
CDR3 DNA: TGCAGCGTTTTTCGGGCGCACACTGAAGCTTTCTTT

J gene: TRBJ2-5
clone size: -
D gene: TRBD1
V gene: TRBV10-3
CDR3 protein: CAISPGQQETQYF
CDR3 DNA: TGTGCCATCAGTCCGGGACAGCAAGAGACCCAGTACTTC

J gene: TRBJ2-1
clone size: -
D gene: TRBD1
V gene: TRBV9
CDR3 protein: CASSVGQDTYNEQFF
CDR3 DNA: TGTGCCAGCAGCGTTGGACAGGACACCTACAATGAGCAGTTCTTC

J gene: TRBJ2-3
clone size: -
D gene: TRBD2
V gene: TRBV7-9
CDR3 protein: CASSFPGGYQTDTQYF
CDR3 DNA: TGTGCCAGCAGCTTTCCCGGGGGGTACCAGACAGATACGCAGTATTTT

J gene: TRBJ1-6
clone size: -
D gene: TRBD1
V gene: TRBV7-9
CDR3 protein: CASSLGQGRSPLHF
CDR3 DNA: TGTGCCAGCAGCTTAGGACAGGGCCGCTCACCCCTCCACTTT

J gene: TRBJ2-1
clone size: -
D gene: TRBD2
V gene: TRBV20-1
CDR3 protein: CSARRPLAEMNYNEQFF
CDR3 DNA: TGCAGTGCTAGACGTCCTCTAGCGGAGATGAATTACAATGAGCAGTTCTTC

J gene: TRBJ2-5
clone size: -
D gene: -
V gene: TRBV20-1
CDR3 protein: CSARERETQYF
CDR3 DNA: TGCAGTGCTAGAGAGAGGGAGACCCAGTACTTC

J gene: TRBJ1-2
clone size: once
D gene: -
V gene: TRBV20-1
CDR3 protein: CSAREGGGNGYTF
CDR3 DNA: TGCAGTGCTAGAGAGGGGGGAGGGAATGGCTACACCTTC

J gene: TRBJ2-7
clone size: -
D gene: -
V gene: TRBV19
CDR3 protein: CASSIGDRPGEQYF
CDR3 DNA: TGTGCCAGTAGTATCGGGGACCGCCCTGGAGAGCAGTACTTC

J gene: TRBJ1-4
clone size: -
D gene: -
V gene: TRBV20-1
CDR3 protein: CSARDPGEEKLFF
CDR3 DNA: TGCAGTGCTAGAGATCCCGGAGAGGAAAAACTGTTTTTT

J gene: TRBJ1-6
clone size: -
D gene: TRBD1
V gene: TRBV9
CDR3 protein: CASSPQDRGPNSPLHF
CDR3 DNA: TGTGCCAGCAGCCCACAGGACAGGGGGCCAAATTCACCCCTCCACTTT

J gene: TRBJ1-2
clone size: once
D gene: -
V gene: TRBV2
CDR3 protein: CASSATANYGYTF
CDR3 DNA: TGTGCCAGCAGTGCAACGGCTAACTATGGCTACACCTTC

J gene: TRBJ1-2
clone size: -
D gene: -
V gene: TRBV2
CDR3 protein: CASKGYGYGYTF
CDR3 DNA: TGTGCCAGCAAAGGGTATGGCTATGGCTACACCTTC

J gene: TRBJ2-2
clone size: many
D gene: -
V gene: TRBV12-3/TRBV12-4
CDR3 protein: CASSLNTPGELFF
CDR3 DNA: TGTGCCAGCAGTTTGAACACTCCCGGGGAGCTGTTTTTT

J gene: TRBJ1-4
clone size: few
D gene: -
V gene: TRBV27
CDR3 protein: CASSLSAQSEKLFF
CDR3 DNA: TGTGCCAGCAGTTTATCTGCGCAGTCCGAAAAACTGTTTTTT

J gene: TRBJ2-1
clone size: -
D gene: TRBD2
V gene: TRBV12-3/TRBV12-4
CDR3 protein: CASSHGGAGEQFF
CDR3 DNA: TGTGCCAGCAGCCACGGGGGGGCCGGTGAGCAGTTCTTC

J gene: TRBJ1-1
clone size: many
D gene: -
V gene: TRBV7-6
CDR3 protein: CASSFGVHTEAFF
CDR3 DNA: TGTGCCAGCAGCTTCGGGGTACACACTGAAGCTTTCTTT

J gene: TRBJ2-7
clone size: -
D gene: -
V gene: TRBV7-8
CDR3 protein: CASTPLTESGQYF
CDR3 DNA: TGTGCCAGCACCCCTCTGACTGAATCAGGGCAGTACTTC

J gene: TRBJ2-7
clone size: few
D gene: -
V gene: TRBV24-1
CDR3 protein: CATSTVGSYEQYF
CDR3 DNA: TGTGCCACCAGTACGGTGGGATCCTACGAGCAGTACTTC

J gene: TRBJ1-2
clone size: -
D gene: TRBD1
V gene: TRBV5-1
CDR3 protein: CASSGTGLNYGYTF
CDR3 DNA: TGCGCCAGCAGCGGGACAGGTTTAAACTATGGCTACACCTTC

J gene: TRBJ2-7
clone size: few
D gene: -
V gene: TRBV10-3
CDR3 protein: CAIMYDRTYEQYF
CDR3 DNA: TGTGCCATCATGTATGACAGGACCTACGAGCAGTACTTC